What follows are 23 T cell receptor beta chains derived from one specimen sequenced in a study of shared clonotypes between healthy human individuals. Method: immunoSEQ multiplex PCR; TCRdb's copy keeps in-frame clones and lacks some. Here the sample spans some 2 million clones, just under 95% being singletons. The naive CD8 subset, CD45RO-negative cells positively selected for CCR7, excluded terminally differentiated effector memory CD45RA+ cells. The sequencing sample was made of naive CD8+ T cells sorted from blood. The source of these receptors is a man between 18 and 29 years old in good health.

The chain joins TRBV2 to TRBJ2-3; D is ambiguous. Trimming took 4 bases from V and 2 from J, leaving 19 bases between them. The CDR3 extends over 17 amino acids. In germline, CDR1 is SNHLY, CDR2 FYNNEI. The DNA for the CDR3 is TGTGCCAGCAGTGGTGACCTCCGCTCATACGACACAGATACGCAGTATTTT. It is translated as CASSGDLRSYDTDTQYF.

The rearrangement uses TRBV30 and TRBJ2-1, with D possibly TRBD1 on 5 matching bases. The CDR3 loop spans 14 amino acids. Deletions cut 2 bases from V and 1 base from J, with 9 bases between. The germline CDR1 and CDR2 sequences are GTSNPN and SVGIG (reference sequence). DNA of the CDR3: TGTGCCTGGAGTCTCCAGGGTTCCTACAATGAGCAGTTCTTC. Amino acid sequence: CAWSLQGSYNEQFF.

CDR3 amino acids: CASRPTGPGGIQYF. The CDR3 DNA sequence: TGTGCCAGTAGACCCACCGGACCGGGGGGCATTCAGTACTTC. The genes are TRBV19 and TRBJ2-4; 7 bases agree with TRBD2. This CDR3 comprises 14 residues. CDR1 is LNHDA and CDR2 is SQIVND in the germline V gene (reference sequence). After removal of 6 bases from V and 9 bases from J, the junction contained 11 bases not matched to a gene.

This rearrangement joins TRBV7-2 to TRBJ2-7; TRBD2 matches 9 bases. The CDR3 totals 15 residues. V was clipped by 0 bases and J by 2 bases; unmatched bases: 2. Germline V gene lookup returns CDR1 SGHTA and CDR2 FQGNSA. DNA of the CDR3: TGTGCCAGCAGCTTAGCCGTAGCGGGGGCCTACGAGCAGTACTTC. It yields the protein CASSLAVAGAYEQYF.

This clone showed up just once. V and J are TRBV10-3 and TRBJ2-1, with 11 bases identical to TRBD1. The CDR3 spans 15 residues. Trimming took 3 bases from V and 7 from J; bases not matched to a gene: 5. Germline CDR1 is ENHRY and CDR2 is SYGVKD. CDR3 in amino acids: CAISEGTGGVNEQFF. CDR3 nucleotides: TGTGCCATCAGTGAAGGGACAGGGGGAGTGAATGAGCAGTTCTTC.

The sample holds one count of this clone. The chain recombines TRBV10-3 with TRBJ1-4, with a possible D match to TRBD1 (6 bases). This CDR3 contains 13 residues. The germline V gene encodes CDR1 ENHRY and CDR2 SYGVKD. V lost 0 bases and J 8 bases, leaving 7 bases between the germline ends. In nucleotides, the CDR3 is TGTGCCATCAGTGAGTCAGACAGGGAAAAACTGTTTTTT. Amino acid sequence: CAISESDREKLFF.

Details on this clone: The same CDR3 arises from other DNA sequences in this sample as well. This chain links TRBV27 with TRBJ2-7; 8 positions match TRBD1. The CDR3 length is 13 residues. With V trimmed by 3 bases and J by 3 bases, 1 base remained unmatched. The V gene's germline CDR1 is MNHEY and CDR2 SMNVEV (reference sequence). CDR3 in DNA: TGTGCCAGCAGTTTCGACAGGGGCTACGAGCAGTACTTC. Translation gives CASSFDRGYEQYF.

The CDR3 loop reads CASRSGQGASRGYTF. CDR3 bases: TGTGCCAGCAGGTCCGGACAGGGGGCGTCTCGTGGCTACACCTTC. The chain links TRBV7-9 to TRBJ1-2; 11 nucleotides match TRBD1. Germline loops: CDR1 SEHNR, CDR2 FQNEAQ (reference sequence). The CDR3 sequence is 15 residues long. The trim removed 6 bases at V and 7 bases at J, leaving 10 bases unmatched. The complete variable domain, with remaining parts taken from reference TRBV7-9 and TRBJ1-2, reads DTGVSQNPRHKITKRGQNVTFRCDPISEHNRLYWYRQTLGQGPEFLTYFQNEAQLEKSRLLSDRFSAERPKGSFSTLEIQRTEQGDSAMYLCASRSGQGASRGYTFGSGTRLTVV.

This chain joins TRBV27 and TRBJ2-5; D not certain. V was trimmed by 2 bases and J by 4 bases, leaving 8 bases between them. The CDR3 extends over 13 amino acids. Germline lookup yields CDR1 MNHEY and CDR2 SMNVEV (reference sequence). In nucleotides, the CDR3 is TGTGCCAGCAGTTTAGTGGACGGAGAGACCCAGTACTTC. This sequence encodes CASSLVDGETQYF.

CDR3 sequence reads: CASSGVWVTEAFF. Written as DNA, the CDR3 is TGTGCCAGCAGTGGGGTTTGGGTCACTGAAGCTTTCTTT. The chain has TRBV2 and TRBJ1-1; no definite D call. Deletions cut 4 bases from V and 4 bases from J, with 10 bases between. CDR1 and CDR2 from the germline V gene are SNHLY and FYNNEI. The CDR3 runs to 13 residues.

The chain has TRBV7-9 and TRBJ1-1; a possible D gene is TRBD1 (5 bases). Germline values: CDR1 SEHNR, CDR2 FQNEAQ (reference sequence). Trimming removed 0 bases from V and 3 bases from J, with 8 bases in between. CDR3 length equals 14 residues. CDR3 sequence reads: CASSLAGDHTEAFF. Here the CDR3 DNA reads TGTGCCAGCAGCTTAGCGGGGGACCACACTGAAGCTTTCTTT.

This rearrangement joins TRBV27 to TRBJ2-2, with D perhaps matching TRBD1 (6 bases). Deletions cut 4 bases from V and 4 bases from J, with 10 bases between. CDR3 length: 14 amino acids. Germline assignment: CDR1 MNHEY and CDR2 SMNVEV (reference sequence). DNA of the CDR3: TGTGCCAGCAGTTCTTCCAGGGGCACCGGGGAGCTGTTTTTT. Translated: CASSSSRGTGELFF.

A word on this clone: Other DNA sequences in this sample translate to the same CDR3. The CDR3 DNA follows: TGTGCCAGCAGTTTACGGACAACCTACGAGCAGTACTTC. This codes for CASSLRTTYEQYF. This chain joins TRBV28 and TRBJ2-7; D is perhaps TRBD1 (5 bases). Germline CDR1 MDHEN, CDR2 SYDVKM. The ends were cut back, 2 bases at V and 2 bases at J, with 7 bases in the middle. The CDR3 runs 13 residues.

This clone was observed once. In the same sample, other DNA sequences code for this CDR3. The V gene is TRBV6-5, the J gene TRBJ2-7; 8 nucleotides match TRBD1. Losses at the gene ends were 6 bases for V and 5 bases for J; bases not matched to a gene: 6. The length of the CDR3 is 13 residues. Germline V gives CDR1 MNHEY, CDR2 SVGAGI. CDR3 amino acids: CASSLTGADEQYF. The DNA for the CDR3 is TGTGCCAGCAGCTTGACAGGGGCTGACGAGCAGTACTTC.

As concerns this clone: Other DNA sequences in this sample translate to the same CDR3. This chain joins TRBV30 and TRBJ2-7, with 8 bases lining up with TRBD1. V was clipped by 1 base and J by 4 bases; unmatched bases: 3. The CDR3 length is 13 residues. Looked up from germline, CDR1 is GTSNPN and CDR2 is SVGIG (reference sequence). The CDR3 DNA reads TGTGCCTGGAGTGATGGGACAGGTTACGAGCAGTACTTC. It translates to CAWSDGTGYEQYF.

The J gene is TRBJ2-7, the V gene TRBV6-6; 9 nucleotides align to TRBD2. After removal of 7 bases from V and 7 bases from J, the junction contained 11 bases not matched to a gene. The CDR3 loop spans 14 amino acids. Germline loops: CDR1 MNHNY, CDR2 SVGAGI (reference sequence). CDR3 amino acids: CASTSLGLAGEQYF. The CDR3 nucleotides are TGTGCCAGCACCTCCCTGGGACTAGCCGGAGAGCAGTACTTC.

The gene calls are TRBV5-1 and TRBJ1-1, with a tentative D call TRBD1 (6 bases). CDR3 size: 15 residues. Trimming left V 0 bases short and J 4 bases short, with 13 bases between. Germline CDR1 reads SGHRS; CDR2 reads YFSETQ. The CDR3 loop reads CASSLAPGATTEAFF. For the CDR3, the DNA is TGCGCCAGCAGCTTGGCGCCAGGGGCCACCACTGAAGCTTTCTTT. The full variable domain, rest sourced from reference TRBV5-1 and TRBJ1-1, is KAGVTQTPRYLIKTRGQQVTLSCSPISGHRSVSWYQQTPGQGLQFLFEYFSETQRNKGNFPGRFSGRQFSNSRSEMNVSTLELGDSALYLCASSLAPGATTEAFFGQGTRLTVV.

This chain uses TRBV4-1 with TRBJ1-1; 10 bases are a match to TRBD1. This CDR3 region has 14 residues. J lost 6 bases, V lost 4 bases, and 5 bases had no gene match. The germline CDR1 and CDR2 sequences are MGHRA and YSYEKL. The DNA for the CDR3 is TGCGCCAGCAGCCCTGGACAGGGGGGAGCTGAAGCTTTCTTT. This codes for CASSPGQGGAEAFF.

This clone has a single count. The same CDR3 is also encoded by other DNA sequences in this sample. The rearrangement uses TRBV2 and TRBJ2-1; D is unresolved. Germline values: CDR1 SNHLY, CDR2 FYNNEI. This CDR3 is built from 12 residues. Trimming took off 4 bases at V and 4 bases at J, with 5 bases between the two ends. CDR3 protein: CASSGRYNEQFF. The CDR3 DNA sequence: TGTGCCAGCAGTGGACGTTACAATGAGCAGTTCTTC.

The chain is built from TRBV5-6 and TRBJ1-1; D is ambiguous. Trimming stripped 2 bases from V and 7 bases from J, with 9 bases between. CDR3 length: 12 residues. CDR1 and CDR2 from the germline V gene are SGHDT and YYEEEE. CDR3 nucleotide sequence: TGTGCCAGCAGCTTCGCCCGGGATGAAGCTTTCTTT. Translated, it gives CASSFARDEAFF.

The chain uses TRBV6-5 and TRBJ2-2; possible D gene TRBD1, 6 bases. CDR1 and CDR2 (germline): MNHEY, SVGAGI. The germline V and J ends were trimmed by 6 bases and 1 base, with 9 bases remaining between them. The CDR3 runs to 14 residues. The CDR3 DNA is TGTGCCAGCAGGTACAGGGAGAACACCGGGGAGCTGTTTTTT. Its translation: CASRYRENTGELFF.

The rearrangement uses TRBV4-1 and TRBJ1-2; no definite D call. CDR1 is MGHRA, CDR2 YSYEKL, per germline. Trimming cost V 0 bases and J 8 bases, with 4 bases left between them. The CDR3 sequence is 11 residues long. The CDR3 region has the DNA TGCGCCAGCAGCCAAGAATGGGGCTACACCTTC. It encodes CASSQEWGYTF.

Comment on this clone: Other DNA sequences of this sample code for an identical CDR3. The genes are TRBV7-2 and TRBJ1-2; weak D call: TRBD1 (6 bases). V was trimmed by 6 bases and J by 4 bases, leaving 15 bases between them. CDR1 is SGHTA, CDR2 FQGNSA, per germline. The CDR3 has 14 amino acids. The CDR3 sequence: CASSPGGAGYGYTF. CDR3 nucleotide sequence: TGTGCCAGCAGTCCTGGGGGGGCCGGCTATGGCTACACCTTC.